This note documents a single T cell receptor beta chain sequence. This sample is drawn from a study of T cells in Graves' hyperthyroidism and ophthalmopathy. RNA transcripts provided the source from which TCR beta CDR3 regions were amplified. First-round RT-PCR of the TCR CDR3 relied on the HTBI primer set. In TCRdb, the multiplex PCR reads were re-called with MiXCR into one record per CDR3 protein. The repertoire has fewer than 450,000 distinct CDR3 sequences, over 12% of them found once; the top ten carry 25% to 30%. From approximately 9.1 ml of fresh peripheral blood, PBMCs were isolated. In germline, CDR1 is LNHDA, CDR2 SQIVND (reference sequence). The CDR3 is 13 amino acids. Trimming cost V 3 bases and J 3 bases, with 6 bases left between them.

This TCR was sampled from a man aged 45-65 years with Graves' ophthalmopathy. What was sequenced was blood. The rearrangement uses TRBV19 and TRBJ1-5; D gene uncertain. The CDR3 coding sequence is TGTGCCAGTAGTATCGTTTACAATCAGCCCCAGCATTTT. It encodes CASSIVYNQPQHF.